The next 13 T cell receptor beta chains were all read from a single sample in a study of identical twins. TCRdb re-analysed the 5' RACE reads in MiXCR, keeping a single row per CDR3 protein. The table lists 350,000 to 400,000 distinct CDR3 sequences, approximately 9.1% of them singletons. The sequenced material came from naive T cells sorted from blood. These receptors were obtained from a woman aged 45-65 years in good health.

The chain recombines TRBV24-1 with TRBJ2-3; D gene uncertain. V was shortened by 4 bases and J by 0 bases, with 10 bases between the two germline ends. This CDR3 comprises 15 residues. Germline CDR1 KGHDR, CDR2 SFDVKD. In DNA, the CDR3 is TGTGCCACCAGTGAGGAGCGAACTAGCACAGATACGCAGTATTTT. This sequence encodes CATSEERTSTDTQYF.

This clonotype was detected a few times. This sequence joins TRBV3-1 and TRBJ2-1; D perhaps matches TRBD1 (6 bases). Germline V gene data show CDR1 as LGHDT and CDR2 as YNNKEL (reference sequence). V lost 0 bases to trimming and J lost 6 bases, with 9 bases between them. This CDR3 comprises 14 residues. DNA of the CDR3: TGTGCCAGCAGCCAAGAACAGGGTAGCAATGAGCAGTTCTTC. Residues: CASSQEQGSNEQFF.

The chain joins TRBV20-1 to TRBJ2-1, with D hard to call. Trimming cost V 0 bases and J 5 bases, with 8 bases left between them. There are 13 residues in the CDR3. Germline lookup yields CDR1 DFQATT and CDR2 SNEGSKA (reference sequence). CDR3 sequence: CSARDWPDNEQFF. The CDR3 DNA is TGCAGTGCTAGAGATTGGCCGGACAATGAGCAGTTCTTC.

V is TRBV18 and J is TRBJ2-5; 8 positions match TRBD2. The V gene end was trimmed by 0 bases and the J gene end by 2 bases; junction bases not matched to a gene: 17. Germline V CDR1 and CDR2: KGHSH, LQKENI. The CDR3 spans 20 residues. The CDR3 nucleotides are TGTGCCAGCTCACCACCGCTCGGGAGGGCCCCCCGCAGTCAGCAAGAGACCCAGTACTTC. Translated: CASSPPLGRAPRSQQETQYF. The full variable domain, rest sourced from reference TRBV18 and TRBJ2-5, is NAGVMQNPRHLVRRRGQEARLRCSPMKGHSHVYWYRQLPEEGLKFMVYLQKENIIDESGMPKERFSAEFPKEGPSILRIQQVVRGDSAAYFCASSPPLGRAPRSQQETQYFGPGTRLLVL.

There are a few counts of this clonotype. CDR3 sequence reads: CASRISGTTEQYV. As DNA, the CDR3 is TGTGCCAGCAGAATCTCCGGGACTACCGAGCAGTACGTC. V and J are TRBV7-2 and TRBJ2-7; 7 bases map to TRBD2. The CDR3 covers 13 residues. The V and J ends lost 6 bases and 6 bases, in that order; junction bases with no gene match: 8. The germline V gene has CDR1 SGHTA and CDR2 FQGNSA.

There are many counts of this clonotype. V is TRBV3-1 and J is TRBJ2-5; 7 nucleotides agree with TRBD1. This CDR3 comprises 15 residues. V gave up 3 bases and J gave up 1 base; unmatched junction bases: 5. Germline-derived CDR1 and CDR2 are LGHDT and YNNKEL (reference sequence). This CDR3 reads CASSQAGQVQETQYF. The CDR3 coding sequence is TGTGCCAGCAGCCAGGCTGGACAGGTCCAAGAGACCCAGTACTTC.

This clonotype was recorded many times. The chain couples TRBV4-1 to TRBJ2-2, with 10 bases lining up with TRBD2. This CDR3 has 17 amino acids. Germline values: CDR1 MGHRA, CDR2 YSYEKL. J lost 6 bases, V lost 0 bases, and 7 bases had no gene match. DNA of the CDR3: TGCGCCAGCAGCCAAGATTACGGGACTAGCGTCCCCGGGGAGCTGTTTTTT. It translates to CASSQDYGTSVPGELFF.

This clonotype came up a few times. The rearrangement uses TRBV29-1 and TRBJ2-7; 9 bases are a match to TRBD1. CDR1 and CDR2 (germline): SQVTM, ANQGSEA. J was trimmed by 2 bases and V by 6 bases; bases with no gene match: 5. The CDR3 sequence is 13 residues long. The CDR3 reads CSVKTGGPYEQYF. The CDR3 DNA follows: TGCAGCGTGAAGACAGGGGGTCCCTACGAGCAGTACTTC.

The chain couples TRBV20-1 to TRBJ2-5, with 8 bases aligning to TRBD1. Germline CDR1 reads DFQATT; CDR2 reads SNEGSKA (reference sequence). After removal of 5 bases from V and 4 bases from J, the junction contained 9 bases not matched to a gene. This CDR3 has 14 residues. CDR3 region: CSARKGTGLETQYF. The CDR3 DNA reads as TGCAGTGCTCGAAAAGGGACAGGATTAGAGACCCAGTACTTC.

This clonotype came up many times. The V call is TRBV5-1, the J call TRBJ2-7; D unclear. With 4 bases removed from V and 2 bases from J, the gap between germline ends came to 16 bases. CDR1 SGHRS and CDR2 YFSETQ come from the germline V gene. This CDR3 spans 15 amino acids. CDR3 loop: CASSTRLAHTYEQYF. In DNA, the CDR3 is TGCGCCAGCAGCACCCGACTCGCACACACCTACGAGCAGTACTTC.

The V call is TRBV5-6, the J call TRBJ2-5, with D maybe TRBD1 (5 bases). The length of the CDR3 is 13 residues. CDR1 is SGHDT and CDR2 is YYEEEE in the germline V gene. Trimming cost V 7 bases and J 4 bases, with 14 bases left between them. The CDR3 DNA reads TGTGCCAGCCGAACCGGACAAATAGAGACCCAGTACTTC. This codes for CASRTGQIETQYF.

This clonotype has at least ten counts. V gene TRBV7-9 combines with J gene TRBJ2-7; tentatively, D is TRBD2 (5 bases). This CDR3 comprises 16 residues. In germline, CDR1 is SEHNR, CDR2 FQNEAQ (reference sequence). V lost 1 base and J lost 5, with 18 bases in between. CDR3 nucleotides: TGTGCCAGCAGCTTAGACCTACCGGGATTGGGAGACGAGCAGTACGTC. This gives the protein CASSLDLPGLGDEQYV.

This clonotype was detected ten times or more. The chain uses TRBV12-3 or TRBV12-4 and TRBJ1-2; 12 positions agree with TRBD1. The junction had 9 bases not matched to a gene; V was cut back by 6 bases and J by 4 bases. The CDR3 spans 16 residues. DNA of the CDR3: TGTGCCAGCAGCTCGGGGGACAGGGGGCGCATCTATGGCTACACCTTC. This gives the protein CASSSGDRGRIYGYTF.